A selection of T cell receptor beta chains follows, all from one sample in a study of blood T cell repertoires in COVID-19. Clones were read by immunoSEQ multiplex PCR, and TCRdb kept only the in-frame ones, dropping some. The table has 200,000 to 250,000 clones, 65% to 90% seen once. Sequenced: PBMCs or T cells enriched from blood (not recorded which). These receptors were collected from a woman in her 50s with acute COVID-19. Both conserved end residues are part of each CDR3. A clone size is listed for some rows: how often the clone was seen (once, few, many), or a class if it is expanded.

.,TRBV18,TRBJ1-3,CASSPRQNSGNTIYF
.,TRBV7-2,TRBJ1-5,CASSLNSPYSNQPQHF
.,TRBV5-5,TRBJ1-6,CASSPRTGGSSPLHF
.,TRBV7-2,TRBJ1-5,CASSLVAGPSNQPQHF
.,TRBV7-9,TRBJ2-5,CASSFVSGGGETQYF
.,TRBV14,TRBJ2-3,CASSQEPFSSWGTDTQYF
.,TRBV10-3,TRBJ2-2,CAIRTGLAGSPGELFF
.,TRBV6-2/TRBV6-3,TRBJ1-1,CASSMGQGRRTEAFF
once,TRBV5-4,TRBJ1-1,CASSLETAEAFF
.,TRBV5-1,TRBJ2-1,CASSLEYRNNEQFF
.,TRBV7-8,TRBJ2-1,CASGVGRINEQFF
.,TRBV4-3,TRBJ2-1,CASSQAPFLRGDRGDGNEQFF
.,TRBV18,TRBJ2-3,CASSLIGGDTQYF
.,TRBV7-2,TRBJ2-2,CASSLLAGTGELFF
.,TRBV14,TRBJ2-3,CASSSGRRTDTQYF
.,TRBV9,TRBJ2-5,CASSVGTPTSSAIQETQYF
.,TRBV5-1,TRBJ2-2,CASSRLRGQGTNTGELFF
.,TRBV28,TRBJ2-7,CASSFRESFDEQYF
once,TRBV28,TRBJ1-2,CASKSVRQALIFAGYTF
.,TRBV7-8,TRBJ2-7,CASSLDRTYEQYF
.,TRBV7-7,TRBJ2-5,CASSTGTKETQYF
many,TRBV6-2/TRBV6-3,TRBJ2-7,CASSYSIEVYEQYF
.,TRBV7-9,TRBJ2-7,CASNSTGDEQYF
.,TRBV2,TRBJ2-7,CASSEGLAPVQYF